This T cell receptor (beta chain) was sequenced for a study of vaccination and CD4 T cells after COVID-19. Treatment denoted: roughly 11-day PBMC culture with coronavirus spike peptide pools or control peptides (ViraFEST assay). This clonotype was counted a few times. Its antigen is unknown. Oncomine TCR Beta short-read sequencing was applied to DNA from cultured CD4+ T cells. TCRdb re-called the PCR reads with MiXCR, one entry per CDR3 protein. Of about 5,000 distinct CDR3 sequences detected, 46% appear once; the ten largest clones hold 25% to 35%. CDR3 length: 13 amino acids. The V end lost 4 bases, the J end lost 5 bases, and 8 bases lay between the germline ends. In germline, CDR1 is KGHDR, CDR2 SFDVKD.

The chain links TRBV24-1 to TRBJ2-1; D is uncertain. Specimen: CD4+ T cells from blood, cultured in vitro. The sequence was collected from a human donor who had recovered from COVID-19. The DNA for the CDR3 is TGTGCCACCAGTGAAAAGGCCCACAATGAGCAGTTCTTC. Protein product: CATSEKAHNEQFF.